This TCR beta chain was obtained from a study of a mutant IDH1 vaccine in newly diagnosed glioma. Looking at the study overall: Patients underwent eight vaccinations, which took place in weeks 1, 3, 5, 7, 11, 15, 19 and 23. Of treated patients, approximately 60% were men and roughly 40% women, averaging 40.4 years. Study-wide findings and caveats: Changes in top peripheral clonotypes did not appear linked to pseudoprogression.

CDR3 size: 16 residues. V was pared by 7 bases and J by 4 bases, with 20 bases between. Germline V gives CDR1 MNHNY, CDR2 SVGAGI (reference sequence). A note on this clone: Antigen unknown.

Indicated time point: week 5, during vaccination. Alongside topical imiquimod, each dose of vaccine comprised 300 ug of mutant IDH1 20-mer peptide. The protocol was immunoSEQ multiplex PCR, while the TCRdb copy is restricted to in-frame clones and leaves out a portion. Among over 45,000 clones listed, roughly four fifths were seen once. The starting material was PBMCs, obtained from a glioma patient whose treatment included an IDH1 peptide vaccine. This clonotype originated in a man aged 25-40 years with glioma. This chain joins TRBV6-6 and TRBJ1-3; D is possibly TRBD1 (5 bases). CDR3 in amino acids: CASTFNRQGGGNTIYF. The DNA of the CDR3 is TGTGCCAGCACCTTTAACCGGCAGGGAGGGGGAAACACCATATATTTT.